Listed here are 14 T cell receptor beta chains from one sample, sequenced in a study of T cells after yellow fever vaccination. TCRdb processed the 5' RACE reads anew with MiXCR; each CDR3 protein has one entry. The sample contains about 360,000 distinct CDR3 sequences, over 5% of which appear only once. This sample comprised PBMCs, obtained 5 days after the yellow fever booster vaccination. These receptor sequences come from a man aged 30-40 years who received the YFV17D yellow fever vaccine.

This clonotype has a count of ten or more. Written as DNA, the CDR3 is TGTGCCAGCAGTTTATTCGGGAGGGCCGCCAATGAGCAGTTCTTC. This translates into CASSLFGRAANEQFF. The chain is built from TRBV12-3 or TRBV12-4 and TRBJ2-1; TRBD2 matches 8 bases. The CDR3 consists of 15 residues. V lost 2 bases to trimming and J lost 6 bases; unmatched junction nucleotides: 6.

In this sample, this clonotype turned up many times. In nucleotides, the CDR3 is TGCGCCAGCAGCTCGGGACGGTCCTACGAGCAGTACTTC. Residues: CASSSGRSYEQYF. This chain links TRBV5-1 with TRBJ2-7; D may be TRBD1 or TRBD2 (5 bases each). V shed 3 bases and J shed 1 base, with 8 bases lying between them. Germline V gene sequence: CDR1 SGHRS, CDR2 YFSETQ. The CDR3 extends over 13 amino acids. Filled out from reference TRBV5-1 and TRBJ2-7, the complete variable domain reads KAGVTQTPRYLIKTRGQQVTLSCSPISGHRSVSWYQQTPGQGLQFLFEYFSETQRNKGNFPGRFSGRQFSNSRSEMNVSTLELGDSALYLCASSSGRSYEQYFGPGTRLTVT.

The V call is TRBV5-1, the J call TRBJ2-3; TRBD1 agrees at 8 bases. Germline CDR1 and CDR2: SGHRS and YFSETQ. Trimming took 2 bases from V and 0 from J; bases not matched to a gene: 2. The CDR3 spans 15 residues. In DNA, the CDR3 is TGCGCCAGCAGCTTCTGGACAGGGAGCACAGATACGCAGTATTTT. Residues: CASSFWTGSTDTQYF.

The chain has TRBV4-3 and TRBJ2-1, with 8 bases fitting TRBD2. The CDR3 runs to 16 residues. Germline V lookup: CDR1 LGHNA, CDR2 YSLEER. The V gene end was trimmed by 1 base and the J gene end by 4 bases; junction bases not matched to a gene: 6. For the CDR3, the DNA is TGCGCCAGCAGCCAAGCAAGGGCGGGAGGTTACAATGAGCAGTTCTTC. Translating it yields CASSQARAGGYNEQFF.

This clonotype was seen at least ten times. The chain couples TRBV10-2 to TRBJ1-1; 7 bases agree with TRBD1. The V and J ends lost 5 bases and 2 bases, in that order; junction bases with no gene match: 5. The germline gives CDR1 WSHSY, CDR2 SAAADI. The CDR3 runs to 14 residues. The CDR3 DNA reads as TGCGCCAGCAGTAAGACAGGGACTAACACTGAAGCTTTCTTT. This sequence encodes CASSKTGTNTEAFF.

This clonotype was counted between two and nine times. J is TRBJ2-7 and V is TRBV5-1; D may be TRBD2 (5 bases). Trimming removed 4 bases at V and 0 bases at J, with 14 bases between. CDR3 size: 15 residues. CDR1 is SGHRS and CDR2 is YFSETQ in the germline V gene. Here the CDR3 DNA reads TGCGCCAGCAGCGAAAACAGCGGAAGCTCCTACGAGCAGTACTTC. Protein product: CASSENSGSSYEQYF. The full variable domain, its missing parts supplied by reference TRBV5-1 and TRBJ2-7, is KAGVTQTPRYLIKTRGQQVTLSCSPISGHRSVSWYQQTPGQGLQFLFEYFSETQRNKGNFPGRFSGRQFSNSRSEMNVSTLELGDSALYLCASSENSGSSYEQYFGPGTRLTVT.

The rearrangement joins TRBV11-2 to TRBJ2-1; D assignment may be TRBD1 or TRBD2 (5 bases each). The CDR3 loop spans 13 amino acids. The V end lost 3 bases, the J end lost 10 bases, and 13 bases lay between the germline ends. The V gene's germline CDR1 is SGHAT and CDR2 FQNNGV. CDR3 sequence (DNA): TGTGCCAGCAGCTTCTCCAGAGGGGTAGAGCAGTTCTTC. Translated: CASSFSRGVEQFF.

This clonotype was recorded at least ten times. The chain recombines TRBV20-1 with TRBJ2-5, with 7 bases aligning to TRBD1. The germline CDR1 and CDR2 sequences are DFQATT and SNEGSKA (reference sequence). The CDR3 consists of 14 residues. The J segment lost 5 bases and the V segment lost 0 bases, leaving 6 bases of the junction unmatched. The CDR3: CSARERGRGETQYF. The CDR3 nucleotides read TGCAGTGCTAGAGAGAGGGGGCGAGGGGAGACCCAGTACTTC.

CDR3 coding DNA: TGTGCCAGCAGCTCCGTCCGGGCCACGGGGGAGACCCAGTACTTC. Amino acid sequence: CASSSVRATGETQYF. The V call is TRBV11-2, the J call TRBJ2-5; tentative D call: TRBD2 (5 bases). V was cut by 4 bases and J by 5 bases, with 17 bases left in between. Per germline, CDR1 SGHAT and CDR2 FQNNGV. This CDR3 has 15 residues.

Comments on this clonotype: A read error may explain this, as a much larger clone is one base away. The chain joins TRBV20-1 to TRBJ2-7; 9 nucleotides align to TRBD1. Trimming removed 8 bases from V and 6 bases from J; junction bases left unmatched: 5. CDR3 length: 11 residues. CDR1 is DFQATT, CDR2 SNEGSKA, per germline (reference sequence). DNA for the CDR3: TGCAGTTCCGGGACAGGGATCGAGCAGTACTTC. Its translation: CSSGTGIEQYF.

This clonotype turned up a few times. V and J are TRBV7-6 and TRBJ2-4, with TRBD2 matching over 7 bases. CDR3 size: 14 residues. Per the germline V gene, CDR1 is SGHVS and CDR2 is FNYEAQ. J lost 8 bases, V lost 1 base, and 5 bases had no gene match. The CDR3 DNA sequence: TGTGCCAGCAGCTTAGGGGGGGGAGCGGACATTCAGTACTTC. Translating gives CASSLGGGADIQYF.

Only a few counts were recorded for this clonotype. V and J are TRBV29-1 and TRBJ2-7, with 12 bases that match TRBD1. The germline gives CDR1 SQVTM, CDR2 ANQGSEA. The CDR3 loop spans 14 amino acids. Unmatched junction bases numbered 9, after V lost 6 bases and J lost 6 bases. Here the CDR3 DNA reads TGCAGCGTCGCAACCGGGACAGGGGGCGGCGAGCAGTACTTC. The encoded protein is CSVATGTGGGEQYF.

This clonotype was observed many times. The gene calls are TRBV12-3 or TRBV12-4 and TRBJ2-1; 9 bases fit TRBD1. Trimming cost V 5 bases and J 7 bases; bases outside gene matches: 9. This CDR3 has 15 residues. DNA for the CDR3: TGTGCCAGCAGTGACAGGACAGGGGATAGGAATGAGCAGTTCTTC. This gives the protein CASSDRTGDRNEQFF.

This clonotype has more than one count but fewer than ten. The J gene is TRBJ2-7, the V gene TRBV6-2 or TRBV6-3, with 8 bases matching TRBD2. V shed 6 bases, J shed 6 bases, and the junction held 13 bases outside the gene matches. Per the germline V gene, CDR1 is MNHEY and CDR2 is SVGEGT. CDR3 length: 15 residues. The CDR3 spells CASRGRAGERSEQYF. For the CDR3, the DNA is TGTGCCAGCAGAGGTCGAGCGGGAGAGCGTAGCGAGCAGTACTTC.